This is a list of T cell receptor beta chains from one sample in a study of T cell responses to AZD1222 COVID-19 vaccine. This table comes from immunoSEQ multiplex PCR, and its TCRdb copy is limited to in-frame clones, with some not included. This table has about 98,000 clones, around 90% appearing once. The source material was peripheral blood, sampled on day 0 of MenACWY control vaccination. The receptors were sampled from an adult in good health. Both conserved end residues are part of each CDR3. Clone size is not always given. Where it is, it says once, few, many or a class for expanded clones.

NA | 15 | TRBV9 | CASSPRTGQNTEAFF
NA | 11 | TRBV6-6 | CASGYKDTQYF
NA | 12 | TRBV25-1 | CASSVLNYGYTF
NA | 15 | TRBV4-3 | CASSQLTGSNSPLHF
NA | 15 | TRBV19 | CASSSMGVGNTEAFF
NA | 16 | TRBV4-2 | CASSQEIGGGAHEQYF
NA | 16 | TRBV6-5 | CASSYSYQSGTGELFF
NA | 14 | TRBV24-1 | CATRDRGKLAEAFF
NA | 14 | TRBV6-5 | CASRDTGGTETQYF
many | 14 | TRBV19 | CASQRGVSTDTQYF
NA | 14 | TRBV7-2 | CASSSTGGSSPLHF
NA | 15 | TRBV28 | CASSLLGRSNSPLHF
NA | 14 | TRBV6-5 | CASIQTLSPFAQFF
NA | 14 | TRBV11-3 | CASSPRTSGGVQYF
NA | 13 | TRBV5-5 | CASSLGKEDTIYF
few | 16 | TRBV4-2 | CASSQTVLGDGQPQHF
NA | 14 | TRBV4-3 | CASSQSRERNEQFF
NA | 14 | TRBV3-1/TRBV3-2 | CASSTTRGADTQYF
NA | 14 | TRBV19 | CASWKQGGGEKLFF
NA | 14 | TRBV7-2 | CASSLGGALREQYF
medium-sized | 13 | TRBV4-3 | CASSQDRAAGYTF
NA | 12 | TRBV6-1 | CASSEQGNEQFF
NA | 15 | TRBV15 | CATSRDRSSYNEQFF
NA | 14 | TRBV27 | CATGGGRSSYEQYF
NA | 15 | TRBV7-2 | CASSLDTTSGNTIYF
NA | 14 | TRBV28 | CASRDPGRNEKLFF
NA | 13 | TRBV4-1 | CASSLHGVDEQYF